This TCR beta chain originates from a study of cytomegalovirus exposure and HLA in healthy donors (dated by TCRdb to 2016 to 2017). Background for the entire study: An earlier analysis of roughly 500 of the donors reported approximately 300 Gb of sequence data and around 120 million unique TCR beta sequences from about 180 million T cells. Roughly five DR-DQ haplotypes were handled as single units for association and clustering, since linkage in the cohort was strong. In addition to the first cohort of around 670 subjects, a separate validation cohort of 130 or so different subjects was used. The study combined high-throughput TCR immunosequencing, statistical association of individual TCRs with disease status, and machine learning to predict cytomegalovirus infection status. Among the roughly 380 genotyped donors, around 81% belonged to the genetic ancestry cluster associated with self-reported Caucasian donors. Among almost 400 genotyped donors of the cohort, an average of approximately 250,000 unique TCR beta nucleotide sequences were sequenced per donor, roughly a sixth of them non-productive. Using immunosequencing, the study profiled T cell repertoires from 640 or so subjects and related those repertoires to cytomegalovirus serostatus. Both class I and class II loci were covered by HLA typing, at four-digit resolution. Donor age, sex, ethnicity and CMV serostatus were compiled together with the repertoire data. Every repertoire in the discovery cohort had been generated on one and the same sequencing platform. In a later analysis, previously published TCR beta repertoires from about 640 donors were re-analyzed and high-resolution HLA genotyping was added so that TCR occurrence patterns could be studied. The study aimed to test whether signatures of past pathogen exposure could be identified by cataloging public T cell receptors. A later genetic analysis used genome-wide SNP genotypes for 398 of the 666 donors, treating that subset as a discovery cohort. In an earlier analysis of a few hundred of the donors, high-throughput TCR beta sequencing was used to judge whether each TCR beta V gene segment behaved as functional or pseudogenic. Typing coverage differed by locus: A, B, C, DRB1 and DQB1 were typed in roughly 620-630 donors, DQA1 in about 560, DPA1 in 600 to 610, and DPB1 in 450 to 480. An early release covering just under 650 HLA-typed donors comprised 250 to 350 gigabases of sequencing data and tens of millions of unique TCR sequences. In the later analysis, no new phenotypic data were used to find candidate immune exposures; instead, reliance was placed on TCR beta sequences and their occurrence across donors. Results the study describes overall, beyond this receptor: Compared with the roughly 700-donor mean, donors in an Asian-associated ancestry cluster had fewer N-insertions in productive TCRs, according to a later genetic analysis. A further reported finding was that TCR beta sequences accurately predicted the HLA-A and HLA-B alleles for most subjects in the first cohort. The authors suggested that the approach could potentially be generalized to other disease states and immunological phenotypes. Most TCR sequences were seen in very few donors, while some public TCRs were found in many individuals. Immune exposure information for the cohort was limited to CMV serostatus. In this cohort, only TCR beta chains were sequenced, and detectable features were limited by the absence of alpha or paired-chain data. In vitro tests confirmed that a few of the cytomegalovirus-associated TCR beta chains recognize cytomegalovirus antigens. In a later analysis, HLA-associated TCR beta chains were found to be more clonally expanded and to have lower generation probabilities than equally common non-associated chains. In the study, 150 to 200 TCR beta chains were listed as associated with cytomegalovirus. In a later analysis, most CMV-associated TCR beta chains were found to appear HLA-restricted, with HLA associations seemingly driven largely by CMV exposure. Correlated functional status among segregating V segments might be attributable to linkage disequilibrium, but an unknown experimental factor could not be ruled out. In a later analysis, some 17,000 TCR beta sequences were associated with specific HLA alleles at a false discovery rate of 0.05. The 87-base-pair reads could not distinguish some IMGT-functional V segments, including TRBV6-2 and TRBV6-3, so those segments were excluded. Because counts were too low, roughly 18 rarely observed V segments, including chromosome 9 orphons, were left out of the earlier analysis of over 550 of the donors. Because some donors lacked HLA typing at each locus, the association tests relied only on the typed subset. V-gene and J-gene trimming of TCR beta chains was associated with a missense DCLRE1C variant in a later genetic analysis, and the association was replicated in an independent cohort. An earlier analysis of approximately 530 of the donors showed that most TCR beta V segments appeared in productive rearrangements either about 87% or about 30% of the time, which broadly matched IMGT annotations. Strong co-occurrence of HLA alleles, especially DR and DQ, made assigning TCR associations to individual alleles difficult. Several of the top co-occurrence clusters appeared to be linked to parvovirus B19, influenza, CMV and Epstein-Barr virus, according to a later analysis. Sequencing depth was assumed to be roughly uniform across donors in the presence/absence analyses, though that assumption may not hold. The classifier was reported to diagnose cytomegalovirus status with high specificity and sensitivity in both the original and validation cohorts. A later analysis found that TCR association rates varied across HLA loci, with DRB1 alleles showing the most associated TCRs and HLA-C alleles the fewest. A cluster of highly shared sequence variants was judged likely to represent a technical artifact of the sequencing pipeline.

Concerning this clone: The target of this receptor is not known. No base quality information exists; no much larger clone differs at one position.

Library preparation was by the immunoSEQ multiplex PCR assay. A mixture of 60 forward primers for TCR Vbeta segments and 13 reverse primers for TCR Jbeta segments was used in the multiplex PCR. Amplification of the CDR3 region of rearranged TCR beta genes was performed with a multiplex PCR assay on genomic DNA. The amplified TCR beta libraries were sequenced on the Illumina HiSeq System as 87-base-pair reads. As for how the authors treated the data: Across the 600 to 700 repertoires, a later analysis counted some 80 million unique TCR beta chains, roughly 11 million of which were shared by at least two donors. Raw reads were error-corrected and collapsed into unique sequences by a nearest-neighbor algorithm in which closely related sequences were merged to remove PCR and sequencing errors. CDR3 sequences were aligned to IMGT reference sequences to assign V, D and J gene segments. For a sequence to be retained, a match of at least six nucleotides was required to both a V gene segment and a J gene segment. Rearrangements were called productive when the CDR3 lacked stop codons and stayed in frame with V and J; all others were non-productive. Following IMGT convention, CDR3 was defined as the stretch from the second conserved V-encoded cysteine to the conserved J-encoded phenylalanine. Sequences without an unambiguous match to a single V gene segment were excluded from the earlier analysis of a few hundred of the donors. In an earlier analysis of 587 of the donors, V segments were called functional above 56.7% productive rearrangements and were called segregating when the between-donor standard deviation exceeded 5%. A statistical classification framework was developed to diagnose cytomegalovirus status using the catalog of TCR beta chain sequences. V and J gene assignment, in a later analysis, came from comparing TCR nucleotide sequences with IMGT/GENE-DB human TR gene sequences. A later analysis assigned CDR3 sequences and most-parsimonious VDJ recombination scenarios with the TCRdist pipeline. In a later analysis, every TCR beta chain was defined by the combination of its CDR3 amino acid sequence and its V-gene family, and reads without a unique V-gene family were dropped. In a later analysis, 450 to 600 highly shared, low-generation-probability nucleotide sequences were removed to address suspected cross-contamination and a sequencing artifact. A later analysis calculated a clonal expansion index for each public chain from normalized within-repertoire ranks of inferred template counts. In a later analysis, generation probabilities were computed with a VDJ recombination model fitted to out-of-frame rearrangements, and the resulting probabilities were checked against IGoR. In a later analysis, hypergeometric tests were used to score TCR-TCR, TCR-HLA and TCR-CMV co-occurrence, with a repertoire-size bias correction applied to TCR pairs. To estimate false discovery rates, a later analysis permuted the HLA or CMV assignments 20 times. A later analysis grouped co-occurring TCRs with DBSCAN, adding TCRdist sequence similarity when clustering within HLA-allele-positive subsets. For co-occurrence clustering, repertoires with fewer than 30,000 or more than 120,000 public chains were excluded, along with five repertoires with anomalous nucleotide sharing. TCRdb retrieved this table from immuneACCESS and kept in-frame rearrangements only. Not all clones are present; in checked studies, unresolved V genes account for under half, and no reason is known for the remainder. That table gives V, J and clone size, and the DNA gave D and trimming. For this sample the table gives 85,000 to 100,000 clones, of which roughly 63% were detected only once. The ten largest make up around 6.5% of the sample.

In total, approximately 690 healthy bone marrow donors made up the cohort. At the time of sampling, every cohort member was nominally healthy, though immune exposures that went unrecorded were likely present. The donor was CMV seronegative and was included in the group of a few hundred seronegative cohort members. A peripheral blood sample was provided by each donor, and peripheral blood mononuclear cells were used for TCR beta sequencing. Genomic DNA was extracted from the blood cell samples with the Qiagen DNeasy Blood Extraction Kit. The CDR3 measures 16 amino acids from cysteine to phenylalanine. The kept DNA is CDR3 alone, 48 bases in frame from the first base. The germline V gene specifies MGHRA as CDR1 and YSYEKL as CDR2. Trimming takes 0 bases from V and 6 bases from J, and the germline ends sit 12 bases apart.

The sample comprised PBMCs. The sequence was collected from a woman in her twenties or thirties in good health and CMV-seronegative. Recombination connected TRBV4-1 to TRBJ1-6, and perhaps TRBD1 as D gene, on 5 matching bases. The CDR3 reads CASSQDGRGGNSPLHF. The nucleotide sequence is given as TGCGCCAGCAGCCAAGATGGGAGGGGCGGTAATTCACCCCTCCACTTT.